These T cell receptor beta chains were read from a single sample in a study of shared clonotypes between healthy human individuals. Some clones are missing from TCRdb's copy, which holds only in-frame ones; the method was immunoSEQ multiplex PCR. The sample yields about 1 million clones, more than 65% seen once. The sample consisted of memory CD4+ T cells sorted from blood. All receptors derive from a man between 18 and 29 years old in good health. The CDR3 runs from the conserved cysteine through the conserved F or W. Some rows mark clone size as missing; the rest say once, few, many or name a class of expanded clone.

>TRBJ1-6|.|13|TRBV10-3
CAISEAPRSPLHF
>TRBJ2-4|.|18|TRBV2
CASSARVAGDAAKNIQYF
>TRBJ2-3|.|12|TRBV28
CASSLKRDTQYF
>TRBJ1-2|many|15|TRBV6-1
CASSEKGLFDYGYTF
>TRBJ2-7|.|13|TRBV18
CASSGTGNHEQYF
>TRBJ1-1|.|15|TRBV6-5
CASSPTLVQLTEAFF
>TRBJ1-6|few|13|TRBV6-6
CAGSTGSNSPLHF
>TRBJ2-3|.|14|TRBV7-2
CASSLVPATDTQYF
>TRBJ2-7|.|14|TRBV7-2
CASSLAGGLYEQYF
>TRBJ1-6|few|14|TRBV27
CATSRYSYNSPLHF
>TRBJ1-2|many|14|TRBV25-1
CASRKTGRGHGYTF
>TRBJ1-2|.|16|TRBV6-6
CASSYPLRQGSYGYTF
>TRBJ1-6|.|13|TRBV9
CASSRGPFSPLHF
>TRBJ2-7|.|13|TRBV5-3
CASSFDGRNEQYF
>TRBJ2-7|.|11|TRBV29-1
CSVQDRDEQYF
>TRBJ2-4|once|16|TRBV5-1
CASSDDRGLAKNIQYF
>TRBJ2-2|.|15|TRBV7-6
CASSAQLRNTGELFF
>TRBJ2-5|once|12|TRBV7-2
CASSWQQETQYF
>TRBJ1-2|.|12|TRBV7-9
CASRTLRDGYTF
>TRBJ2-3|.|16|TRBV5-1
CASSWGTSSSTDTQYF
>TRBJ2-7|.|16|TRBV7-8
CASSLVQWGGPPEQYF
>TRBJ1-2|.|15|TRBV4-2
CASSQDRTPNYGYTF
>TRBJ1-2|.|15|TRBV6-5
CASTRSGHANYGYTF
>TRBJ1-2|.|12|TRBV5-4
CASQAESYGYTF
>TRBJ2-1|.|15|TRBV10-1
CASFGRLGPYNEQFF
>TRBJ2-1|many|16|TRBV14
CASSQLWGSSYNEQFF
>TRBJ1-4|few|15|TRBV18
CASSERTGANEKLFF
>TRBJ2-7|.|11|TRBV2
CASRMTPLQYF
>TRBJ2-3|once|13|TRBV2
CASSEPSTDTQYF
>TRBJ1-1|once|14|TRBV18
CASSLDGRKAEAFF
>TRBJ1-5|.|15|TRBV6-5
CASSRDRGGNQPQHF
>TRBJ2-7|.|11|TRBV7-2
CASSTVGEQYF
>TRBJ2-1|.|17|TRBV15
CATSRDLLAVPYNEQFF
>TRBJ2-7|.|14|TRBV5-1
CASSPGGAAYEQYF
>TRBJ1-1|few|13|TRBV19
CASSKQGRTEAFF
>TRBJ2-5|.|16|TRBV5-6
CASSPPGGPGQETQYF
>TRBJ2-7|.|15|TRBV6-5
CASSYAQGRGYEQYF
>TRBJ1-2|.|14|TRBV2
CASSETGTGYGYTF
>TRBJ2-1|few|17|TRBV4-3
CASSQVLLAGGYNEQFF
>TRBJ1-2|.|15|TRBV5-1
CASSLAPGSNYGYTF
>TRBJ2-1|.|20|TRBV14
CASSQGGASKSLGSYNEQFF
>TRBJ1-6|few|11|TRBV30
CAWRSNSPLHF
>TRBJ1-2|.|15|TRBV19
CASSRDRGANYGYTF
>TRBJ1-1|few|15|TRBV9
CASSPPGGMNTEAFF
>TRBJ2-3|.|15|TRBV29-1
CSAHPRTGGRDTQYF